This TCR beta chain was obtained from a study of early T cells in non-severe SARS-CoV-2 infection. Across the study: From unsorted whole blood, bulk RNA was sequenced, and the chains remained unpaired.

General study findings and limits: Private and CD4 specificities were missed by VDJdb matching, which favored anti-spike CD8 responses.

Germline values: CDR1 SGHDT, CDR2 YYEEEE. The CDR3 extends over 17 amino acids. V lost 0 bases, J lost 4 bases, and 8 bases stayed unmatched. Unique molecular identifiers were attached to individual cDNA molecules. MiXCR, applied by TCRdb to the 5' RACE reads, yields one record per CDR3 protein. This sample has about 70,000 distinct CDR3 sequences, with approximately 15% found just once. This clonotype was detected a few times. As yet, its antigen is unknown. The origin of this receptor is an adult who was a healthcare worker with PCR-confirmed SARS-CoV-2 infection or an uninfected control (not recorded which). The sequenced sample was whole blood, obtained at baseline. This chain links TRBV5-6 with TRBJ1-2; 11 nucleotides match TRBD1. The CDR3 DNA reads as TGTGCCAGCAGCTTGGGAGGCCGGACAGGGGGCCTCTATGGCTACACCTTC. Amino acid sequence: CASSLGGRTGGLYGYTF.